Listed below are T cell receptor beta chains from one sample, sequenced in a study of CD8+ T cells in alopecia areata. The assay was immunoSEQ multiplex PCR, and TCRdb's table has in-frame clones only and misses some. The sample consists of 150,000 to 200,000 clones, 50% to 70% of them appearing once. Sample: CD4+ T cells sorted from blood, taken around week 49, from a patient treated with tofacitinib. These receptor sequences come from a human donor with alopecia areata. CDR3s include the opening cysteine and the closing phenylalanine or tryptophan. D genes are given only for firm matches. The listing skips clone size in some rows; elsewhere it reads once, few, many or a size class.

clone_size | j_call | v_call | d_call | cdr3_nt | cdr3_aa
- | TRBJ1-1 | TRBV4-3 | - | TGCGCCAGCAGCCAAGAAGGGTGGACGGGCGGGGCTTTCTTT | CASSQEGWTGGAFF
many | TRBJ2-1 | TRBV25-1 | - | TGTGCGGTAGCGTTTAGCTCCTACAATGAGCAGTTCTTC | CAVAFSSYNEQFF
- | TRBJ2-1 | TRBV29-1 | TRBD2 | TGCAGCGTTGCAACTCGACTAGCGGGGGGCTCTAGCTCCTACAATGAGCAGTTCTTC | CSVATRLAGGSSSYNEQFF
many | TRBJ2-7 | TRBV20-1 | - | TGCAGTGCTAGTCGGGGATACGAGCAGTACTTC | CSASRGYEQYF
- | TRBJ2-7 | TRBV6-6 | - | TGTGCCAGCAGTTACGGGGCGAACTCCTACGAGCAGTACTTC | CASSYGANSYEQYF
- | TRBJ2-1 | TRBV7-2 | - | TGTGCCAGCAGCCCAAGTAATGGGGTCAATGAGCAGTTCTTC | CASSPSNGVNEQFF
- | TRBJ1-2 | TRBV7-8 | TRBD1 | TGTGCCAGCAGATACGCCGCAGGGGGTCGGGATGGCTACACCTTC | CASRYAAGGRDGYTF
- | TRBJ1-2 | TRBV29-1 | - | TGCAGCGTTGAAGTTCAGGGCAACTATGGCTACACCTTC | CSVEVQGNYGYTF
few | TRBJ2-7 | TRBV4-3 | - | TGCGCCAGCAGCCTACGACAGGAAGCAAAGCAGTACTTC | CASSLRQEAKQYF
- | TRBJ2-3 | TRBV18 | - | TGTGCCAGCTCACCCGAGGACATGAGAGGGTTAGATACGCAGTATTTT | CASSPEDMRGLDTQYF
few | TRBJ1-2 | TRBV29-1 | TRBD1 | TGCGTGGCGGGACAGGGTTTGGGCTACACCTTC | CVAGQGLGYTF
- | TRBJ2-1 | TRBV15 | - | TGTGCCACCAGCACCGATACAGGTTCTGAGCAGTTCTTC | CATSTDTGSEQFF
- | TRBJ2-2 | TRBV4-3 | - | TGCGCCAGCAGCCAAGCAGGGCCCGGGGAGCTGTTTTTT | CASSQAGPGELFF
- | TRBJ1-1 | TRBV10-3 | - | TGTGCCATCAGGGCCATTCAGCCTAACACTGAAGCTTTCTTT | CAIRAIQPNTEAFF
- | TRBJ2-6 | TRBV7-8 | - | TGTGCCAGCAGCTTAGAGAGGCTGTCTGGGGCCAACGTCCTGACTTTC | CASSLERLSGANVLTF
- | TRBJ2-6 | TRBV7-2 | - | TGTGCCAGCAGCTCGGGATCCAGTCCTGGGGCCAACGTCCTGACTTTC | CASSSGSSPGANVLTF
few | TRBJ2-1 | TRBV29-1 | - | TGCAGCGCCGGATTTCTCAGCTCCTACAATGAGCAGTTCTTC | CSAGFLSSYNEQFF
- | TRBJ1-4 | TRBV5-4 | - | TGTGCCAGCAGCCCGACGGTCGGGGCTGAAAAACTGTTTTTT | CASSPTVGAEKLFF
few | TRBJ2-7 | TRBV2 | - | TGTGCCAGCAGAGACACGGGGGACTACGAGCAGTACTTC | CASRDTGDYEQYF
- | TRBJ2-2 | TRBV7-2 | TRBD2 | TGTGCCAGCAGCTCCACTAGCGGGGGGAACACCGGGGAGCTGTTTTTT | CASSSTSGGNTGELFF
- | TRBJ2-5 | TRBV29-1 | - | TGCAGCGTTCCGTCGGCGTTGCAAGAGACCCAGTACTTC | CSVPSALQETQYF
- | TRBJ1-2 | TRBV29-1 | - | TGCAGCGTTGCCCCGAGCAGGGTGGGAGGCTACACCTTC | CSVAPSRVGGYTF
many | TRBJ1-5 | TRBV7-2 | TRBD1 | TGTGCCAGCAGCTTAAACAGGGGGATGCCCCAGCATTTT | CASSLNRGMPQHF
many | TRBJ2-3 | TRBV10-1 | TRBD2 | TGCGCCAGCAGTGACGGGACTAGCGGGGGGGCAGGAGATACGCAGTATTTT | CASSDGTSGGAGDTQYF
- | TRBJ2-5 | TRBV5-1 | TRBD2 | TGCGCCAGCAGCTCCCCAGCGGGGCCCCAAGAGACCCAGTACTTC | CASSSPAGPQETQYF
- | TRBJ2-5 | TRBV30 | - | TGTGCCCGTGACATTGAGGAGACCCAGTACTTC | CARDIEETQYF
- | TRBJ1-1 | TRBV2 | - | TGTGCCAGCATCCAAGAGGCCACCCTAGAGTCTGAAGCTTTCTTT | CASIQEATLESEAFF
few | TRBJ1-2 | TRBV29-1 | - | TGCAGCGCCCCGGTTGGAGACTATGGCTACACCTTC | CSAPVGDYGYTF
- | TRBJ1-1 | TRBV4-3 | - | TGCGCCAGCAGCAAGTGGGCCAGGGAAGATGAAGCTTTCTTT | CASSKWAREDEAFF
- | TRBJ1-5 | TRBV7-2 | - | TGTGCCAGCAGCGCCGGTCCCAATCAGCCCCAGCATTTT | CASSAGPNQPQHF
- | TRBJ2-3 | TRBV29-1 | TRBD1 | TGCAGCGTTGCAGGACAGGACACAGATACGCAGTATTTT | CSVAGQDTDTQYF
- | TRBJ2-6 | TRBV7-2 | - | TGTGCCAGCAGCCCGCGGACGGTGCCCTCTGGGGCCAACGTCCTGACTTTC | CASSPRTVPSGANVLTF
few | TRBJ2-3 | TRBV29-1 | TRBD2 | TGCAGCGTTCGGTCCGGGGGGAAAGATACGCAGTATTTT | CSVRSGGKDTQYF
- | TRBJ2-5 | TRBV5-1 | - | TGCGCCAGCAGCTTGGACGGTCGGGGGACCCAGTACTTC | CASSLDGRGTQYF
once | TRBJ2-1 | TRBV30 | TRBD1 | TGTGCCTCGGGACAGGGGGGCGGTGAGCAGTTCTTC | CASGQGGGEQFF
- | TRBJ2-3 | TRBV7-3 | - | TGTGCCAGCAGCTCTGGACTACCCACAGATACGCAGTATTTT | CASSSGLPTDTQYF
- | TRBJ1-5 | TRBV7-7 | - | TGTGCCAGCAGCTCCGCTCAGCCCCAGCATTTT | CASSSAQPQHF
- | TRBJ1-5 | TRBV30 | TRBD1 | TGTGCCTGGAGTGTTAGCGGGACAGCATATAGCAATCAGCCCCAGCATTTT | CAWSVSGTAYSNQPQHF
- | TRBJ1-2 | TRBV10-3 | - | TGTGCCATCAGTGAGATAGGAGGAAACTATGGCTACACCTTC | CAISEIGGNYGYTF
- | TRBJ2-7 | TRBV27 | - | TGTGCCAGCGCTAGACAAGGGGGGTCCAACGAGCAGTACTTC | CASARQGGSNEQYF
- | TRBJ2-1 | TRBV5-1 | - | TGCGCCAGCAGCTTGGTTAGCAATGAGCAGTTCTTC | CASSLVSNEQFF
few | TRBJ1-1 | TRBV11-1 | - | TGTGCCAGCAGCTTAGCAGGTCGAGGGAACACTGAAGCTTTCTTT | CASSLAGRGNTEAFF
few | TRBJ2-7 | TRBV11-2 | - | TGTGCCAGCAGCTCAGGGGTTGTTGGGTACGAGCAGTACTTC | CASSSGVVGYEQYF
- | TRBJ2-3 | TRBV7-2 | - | TGTGCCAGCAGCTCTGTCGGGTACACAGATACGCAGTATTTT | CASSSVGYTDTQYF
- | TRBJ2-3 | TRBV6-5 | - | TGTGCCAGCAGCCGATGGGCAACTAGCACAGATACGCAGTATTTT | CASSRWATSTDTQYF
- | TRBJ1-4 | TRBV5-1 | TRBD1 | TGCGCCAGCAGCTTGGAGGGACAGGGGTCCGAAAAACTGTTTTTT | CASSLEGQGSEKLFF
- | TRBJ1-6 | TRBV7-3 | TRBD1 | TGTGCCAGCAGCCCTGGGACAGCAACCTCACCCCTCCACTTT | CASSPGTATSPLHF
- | TRBJ2-2 | TRBV4-3 | - | TGCGCCAGCAGCCAGGGGAGGCAGGGGAACGCCGGGGAGCTGTTTTTT | CASSQGRQGNAGELFF
- | TRBJ1-5 | TRBV4-2 | - | TGTGCCAGCAGCCAAGAGCCAGATCAGCCCCAGCATTTT | CASSQEPDQPQHF
few | TRBJ2-2 | TRBV5-1 | - | TGCGCCAGCAGCTTAAAGTTCTCCGGGGAGCTGTTTTTT | CASSLKFSGELFF
few | TRBJ2-2 | TRBV6-1 | - | TGTGCCATCAGTGTTACGGCGGGGGCGGTCACCGGGGAGCTGTTTTTT | CAISVTAGAVTGELFF
- | TRBJ2-5 | TRBV10-1 | - | TGCGCCAGCAGCTGGGGGCCCTTTGAGACCCAGTACTTC | CASSWGPFETQYF
once | TRBJ2-7 | TRBV5-6 | TRBD2 | TGTGCCAGCAGCGACAGCGGGGTTCGAACGGGGGACGAGCAGTACTTC | CASSDSGVRTGDEQYF
- | TRBJ2-7 | TRBV4-3 | - | TGCGCCAGCAGCCAAGATGCCAGGGCAGACTACGAGCAGTACTTC | CASSQDARADYEQYF
- | TRBJ2-7 | TRBV2 | - | TGTGCCAGCAGGGGGGACGGGGGAATTTACGAGCAGTACTTC | CASRGDGGIYEQYF
- | TRBJ1-2 | TRBV30 | TRBD1 | TGTGCCTGGAGTCCTGGACAGGGCTACTATGGCTACACCTTC | CAWSPGQGYYGYTF